The rows below give T cell receptor beta chains drawn from one sample of a study of CXCR3-negative and CXCR3-positive naive CD8 T cells. TCRdb processed the 5' RACE reads again and assigns one entry to each CDR3 protein, with no DNA. This sample contains about 98,000 distinct CDR3 sequences. The specimen sequenced was naive CXCR3+ CD8+ T cells from blood. These receptors all stem from a human donor in good health. Some clones in this sample may be carry-over from other donors' samples. Each CDR3 is given with its conserved first and last residue.

V	J	CDR3
TRBV5-1	TRBJ1-4	CASSPSDRGENEKLFF
TRBV11-1	TRBJ2-7	CASSLVTASYEQYF
TRBV21-1	TRBJ1-1	CASSFRGQQGTYTEAFF
TRBV6-2/TRBV6-3	TRBJ2-5	CASSLSEEETQYF
TRBV20-1	TRBJ2-3	CSAELAGESDTQYF
TRBV29-1	TRBJ2-6	CSVDNYDSGANVLTF
TRBV5-1	TRBJ2-7	CASSLTGGIDEQYF
TRBV7-9	TRBJ2-1	CASSGYRGDHYNEQFF
TRBV18	TRBJ2-1	CASSHRDSYNEQFF
TRBV19	TRBJ2-7	CASSIRPVGGEQYF
TRBV28	TRBJ2-7	CASSERTNYEQYF
TRBV5-1	TRBJ2-6	CASSEDRGPPRSGANVLTF
TRBV7-3	TRBJ1-1	CASSTLGGANTEAFF
TRBV4-3	TRBJ2-7	CASSQDQRSSYEQYF
TRBV29-1	TRBJ2-7	CSAQSPQSVEQYF
TRBV7-2	TRBJ2-2	CASSLRGVVTGELFF